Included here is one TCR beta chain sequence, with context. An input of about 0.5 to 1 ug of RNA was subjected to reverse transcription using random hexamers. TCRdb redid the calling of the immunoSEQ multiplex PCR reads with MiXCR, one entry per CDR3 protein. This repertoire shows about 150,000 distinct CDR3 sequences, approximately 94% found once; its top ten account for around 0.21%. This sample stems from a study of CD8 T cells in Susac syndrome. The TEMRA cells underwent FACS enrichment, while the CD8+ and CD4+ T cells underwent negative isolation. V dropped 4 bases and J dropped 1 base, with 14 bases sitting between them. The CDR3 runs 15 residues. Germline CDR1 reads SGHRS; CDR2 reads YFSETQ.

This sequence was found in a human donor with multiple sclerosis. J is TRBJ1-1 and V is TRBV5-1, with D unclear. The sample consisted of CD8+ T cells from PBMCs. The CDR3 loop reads CASSTSREANTEAFF. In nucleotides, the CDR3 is TGCGCCAGCAGCACCTCCCGGGAAGCGAACACTGAAGCTTTCTTT.